This is a list of T cell receptor beta chains from one sample in a study of T cells in Graves' hyperthyroidism and ophthalmopathy. Using its own MiXCR run on the multiplex PCR reads, TCRdb lists one record per CDR3 protein. The table shows roughly 500,000 distinct CDR3 sequences, with approximately 25% occurring only once. What was sequenced was blood. These TCRs come from a woman in her 30s with Graves' ophthalmopathy. Both conserved end residues are part of each CDR3. D genes are given only for firm matches. Expanded clones get a size class; other rows say once, few or many, or leave the size out.

D gene	V gene	J gene	clone size	CDR3 DNA	CDR3 protein
NA	TRBV6-5	TRBJ2-7	few	TGTGCCAGCAGTTACTCGAAGGGGGGTGGGCAGTACTTC	CASSYSKGGGQYF
TRBD2	TRBV12-3/TRBV12-4	TRBJ2-7	NA	TGCGCCAGCAGCCCCGGGGTAGCGGGATGGGACGAGCAGTACTTC	CASSPGVAGWDEQYF
NA	TRBV6-1	TRBJ1-1	many	TGTGCCAGCAGTGCTGACTATAACACTGAAGCTTTCTTT	CASSADYNTEAFF
TRBD1	TRBV5-1	TRBJ2-7	once	TGCGCCAGCAGCCGACAGGGTCAGTACGAGCAGTACTTC	CASSRQGQYEQYF
NA	TRBV10-1	TRBJ1-1	NA	TGCGCCAGCAGTGAGGGACGGAAAATGAACACTGAAGCTTTCTTT	CASSEGRKMNTEAFF
NA	TRBV6-2/TRBV6-3	TRBJ2-7	NA	TGTGCCAGCATCCACCAATGGACGCGTCCCTACGAGCAGTACTTC	CASIHQWTRPYEQYF
TRBD1	TRBV5-1	TRBJ2-4	few	TGCGCCAGCAGCTTGACAGGGGTTGAATATGGAAACATTCAGTACTTC	CASSLTGVEYGNIQYF
NA	TRBV6-5	TRBJ1-5	many	TGTGCCAGCACCCTACAGACAGGCCATCAGCCCCAGCATTTT	CASTLQTGHQPQHF
NA	TRBV11-2	TRBJ2-5	NA	TGTGCCAGCAGCGCGACACAGGGCTTCGGGACCCAGTACTTC	CASSATQGFGTQYF
TRBD1	TRBV19	TRBJ2-5	many	TGTGCCAGTAGTATGGGACAGGGCGGCGAGACCCAGTACTTC	CASSMGQGGETQYF
NA	TRBV12-3/TRBV12-4	TRBJ1-1	many	TGTGCCAGCAGCTACGGAGAGGGGTACACTGAAGCTTTCTTT	CASSYGEGYTEAFF
NA	TRBV2	TRBJ2-7	many	TGTGCCAGCAGTGAGCAGGCGGTCTACGAGCAGTACTTC	CASSEQAVYEQYF
NA	TRBV6-4	TRBJ2-4	NA	TGTGCCAGCATATCTGGGGACGTCGTGGACATTCAGTACTTC	CASISGDVVDIQYF
NA	TRBV12-3/TRBV12-4	TRBJ1-3	many	TGTGCCAGCAGTTTATCAAGCTCTGGAAACACCATATATTTT	CASSLSSSGNTIYF
TRBD1	TRBV7-2	TRBJ1-2	NA	TGTGCCAGCAGAAATTTTAGGACAGGATCATATGGCTACACCTTC	CASRNFRTGSYGYTF
TRBD1	TRBV27	TRBJ1-1	NA	TGTGCCAGCAGTCAGTGGGACAGGAGGAACACTGAAGCTTTCTTT	CASSQWDRRNTEAFF
TRBD1	TRBV12-3/TRBV12-4	TRBJ2-7	many	TGTGCCAGCAGTTTTTCGGCAGGGGGTGTTAGCGAGCAGTACTTC	CASSFSAGGVSEQYF
TRBD1	TRBV4-1	TRBJ1-2	many	TGCGCCAGCAGCCAAAGCGAGACAGGGGTGGTTGGCTACACCTTC	CASSQSETGVVGYTF
NA	TRBV12-3/TRBV12-4	TRBJ1-1	many	TGTGCCAGCAGTTTAATCCTGAACACTGAAGCTTTCTTT	CASSLILNTEAFF
NA	TRBV24-1	TRBJ2-5	many	TGTGCCACCAGTGATAGGACAGAACAAGAGACCCAGTACTTC	CATSDRTEQETQYF
TRBD1	TRBV7-9	TRBJ2-7	many	TGTGCCAGCAGCATGGGACAGGGCTACGAGCAGTACTTC	CASSMGQGYEQYF
NA	TRBV12-3/TRBV12-4	TRBJ2-4	few	TGTGCCAGCAGTTTGCGGCAGGGACTTCTAGCCAAAAACATTAAGTACTTC	CASSLRQGLLAKNIKYF
NA	TRBV6-1	TRBJ2-7	NA	TGTGCCAGCAGTCCCCCGGGCGGGGAATACGAGCAGTACTTC	CASSPPGGEYEQYF
NA	TRBV6-5	TRBJ1-5	many	TGTGCCAGCAGACCCACAGGGTATGATCAGCCCCAGCATTTT	CASRPTGYDQPQHF
NA	TRBV6-1	TRBJ2-7	NA	TGTGCCAGCATGCGGTTTCCTACTCCGGGGGAGCAGTACTTC	CASMRFPTPGEQYF
NA	TRBV24-1	TRBJ1-5	many	TGTGCCACCAGTGGGGCAGACAGCGGCAATCAGCCCCAGCATTTT	CATSGADSGNQPQHF
NA	TRBV6-5	TRBJ1-1	many	TGTGCCAGCAGTTATGGCGGAGGGAACACTGAAGCTTTCTTT	CASSYGGGNTEAFF
NA	TRBV7-8	TRBJ1-2	many	TGTGCCAGCAGCTTAGACGTAGGGCTTGGCGGCTATGGCTACACCTTC	CASSLDVGLGGYGYTF
NA	TRBV12-3/TRBV12-4	TRBJ2-7	many	TGTGCCAGCAGCCAACAGGGACCCTACGAGCAGTACTTC	CASSQQGPYEQYF
NA	TRBV5-1	TRBJ1-3	many	TGCGCCAGCAGCTTCTCCAGTCCCTCTGGAAACACCATATATTTT	CASSFSSPSGNTIYF
NA	TRBV19	TRBJ1-1	NA	TGTGCCAGTAGCAAGAGGGGCGGAAGGAACACTGAAGCTTTCTTT	CASSKRGGRNTEAFF
NA	TRBV6-5	TRBJ2-3	NA	TGTGCCAGCAGTTGGATAACTGGCACAGATACGCAGTATTTT	CASSWITGTDTQYF
TRBD1	TRBV5-1	TRBJ1-5	many	TGCGCCAGCAGCACTGGGACAGGGATCGGTCAGCCCCAGCATTTT	CASSTGTGIGQPQHF
TRBD2	TRBV11-2	TRBJ2-5	few	TGTGCCAGCAGCCCGCAGCTAGCGGGTCTAGAGACCCAGTACTTC	CASSPQLAGLETQYF
NA	TRBV19	TRBJ1-1	NA	TGTGCCAGTAGTAGGGGTTCCGCTCGGGATTACACTGAAGCTTTCTTT	CASSRGSARDYTEAFF
NA	TRBV28	TRBJ1-2	NA	TGTGCCAGCAGTGAAGCGATTGGGCCTAACTATGGCTACACCTTC	CASSEAIGPNYGYTF
NA	TRBV5-1	TRBJ1-2	many	TGCGCCAGCAACGACGGTCCGACTAACTATGGCTACACCTTC	CASNDGPTNYGYTF
NA	TRBV12-3/TRBV12-4	TRBJ2-2	many	TGTGCCAGCAGTTTTCGCCGGGACATTAACACCGGGGAGCTGTTTTTT	CASSFRRDINTGELFF
NA	TRBV6-5	TRBJ1-2	many	TGTGCCAGCAGTTACATACAGGGATCCTCCTATGGCTACACCTTC	CASSYIQGSSYGYTF
NA	TRBV12-3/TRBV12-4	TRBJ2-7	many	TGTGCCAGCAGACCGAGACGGCAGCCCTACGAGCAGTACTTC	CASRPRRQPYEQYF
NA	TRBV11-3	TRBJ2-5	NA	TGTGCCAGCTCCCAGGACGGATCTGAGACCCAGTACTTC	CASSQDGSETQYF
NA	TRBV13	TRBJ1-2	many	TGTGCCAGCAGCTTAGGGGACCGAGCCCCCTATGGCTACACCTTC	CASSLGDRAPYGYTF
TRBD1	TRBV28	TRBJ2-5	few	TGTGCCAGTACAGGGGGCCGTCCTAGCCAAGAGACCCAGTACTTC	CASTGGRPSQETQYF
NA	TRBV12-3/TRBV12-4	TRBJ2-1	NA	TGTGCCAGCAGTTTAGCGACGGAACTACCCAATGAGCAGTTCTTC	CASSLATELPNEQFF
NA	TRBV6-4	TRBJ1-2	NA	TGTGCCAGCAGTCAGGGATCGGGCGGCTACACCTTC	CASSQGSGGYTF
TRBD1	TRBV4-2	TRBJ2-6	NA	TGTGCCAGCAGCCGGCTATGGGACAGGGGCCGGAGCTCTGGGGCCAACGTCCTGACTTTC	CASSRLWDRGRSSGANVLTF
TRBD1	TRBV6-2/TRBV6-3	TRBJ2-3	many	TGTGCCAGCAGGGGACAGGGGGACCCTACGCAGTATTTT	CASRGQGDPTQYF
NA	TRBV6-5	TRBJ1-2	NA	TGTGCCAGCAGTTACTCGGTGGGATATGCCTATGGCTACACCTTC	CASSYSVGYAYGYTF
NA	TRBV6-2/TRBV6-3	TRBJ1-2	many	TGTGCCAGCAGTCAGCGACCCCTAATCAACTATGGCTACACCTTC	CASSQRPLINYGYTF
NA	TRBV20-1	TRBJ1-1	many	TGCAGTGCTAGAGCCCGGAGGAACACTGAAGCTTTCTTT	CSARARRNTEAFF
NA	TRBV3-1	TRBJ2-7	few	TGTGCCAGCAGCCAAGATCTGAAGGGCCCTCTCAGCTTC	CASSQDLKGPLSF
NA	TRBV12-3/TRBV12-4	TRBJ2-4	few	TGTGCCAGCAGTTTATGGGACAACAAAAACATTCAGTACTTC	CASSLWDNKNIQYF
NA	TRBV28	TRBJ1-2	few	TGTGCCAGCAGTGCCCTCGGGGGTCGTCAGGGCTATGGCTACACCTTC	CASSALGGRQGYGYTF
NA	TRBV30	TRBJ1-2	few	TGTGCCTGCCAGGAAAAAGATGGCTACACCTTC	CACQEKDGYTF
NA	TRBV27	TRBJ1-2	many	TGTGCCAGCAGTCCCACTTCCGTGGATTACGGCTACACCTTC	CASSPTSVDYGYTF
NA	TRBV2	TRBJ2-7	many	TGTGCCAGCAGTGTTAGGGTGGATGGGAACGAGCAGTACTTC	CASSVRVDGNEQYF